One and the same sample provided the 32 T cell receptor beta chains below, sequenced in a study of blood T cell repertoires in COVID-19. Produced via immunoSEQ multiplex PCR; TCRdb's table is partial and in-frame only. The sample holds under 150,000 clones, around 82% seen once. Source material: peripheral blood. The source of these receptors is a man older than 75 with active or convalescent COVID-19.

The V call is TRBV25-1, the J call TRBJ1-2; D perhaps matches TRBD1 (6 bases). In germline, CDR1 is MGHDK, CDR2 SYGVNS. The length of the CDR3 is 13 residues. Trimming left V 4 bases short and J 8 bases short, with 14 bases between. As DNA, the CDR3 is TGTGCCAGCAGTGTTGACAGGATAGGGGGCTACACCTTC. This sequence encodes CASSVDRIGGYTF.

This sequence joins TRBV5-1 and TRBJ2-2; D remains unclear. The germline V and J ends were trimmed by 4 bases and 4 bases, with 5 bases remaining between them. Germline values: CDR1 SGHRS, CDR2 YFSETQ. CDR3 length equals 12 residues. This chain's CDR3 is CASSLSTGELFF. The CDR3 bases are TGCGCCAGCAGCCTCAGCACCGGGGAGCTGTTTTTT.

Here the CDR3 DNA reads TGTGCCAGCGGTCCATCAGGGGAAACTGAAGCTTTCTTT. Its protein product is CASGPSGETEAFF. The chain uses TRBV6-6 and TRBJ1-1; D might be TRBD1 (6 bases). The CDR3 runs to 13 residues. Trimming took 8 bases from V and 5 from J, leaving 15 bases between them. Germline V gives CDR1 MNHNY, CDR2 SVGAGI (reference sequence).

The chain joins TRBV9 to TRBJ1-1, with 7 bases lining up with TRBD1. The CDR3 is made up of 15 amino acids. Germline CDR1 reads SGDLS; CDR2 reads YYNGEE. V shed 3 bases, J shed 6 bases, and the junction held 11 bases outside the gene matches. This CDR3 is CASSAETGALAEAFF. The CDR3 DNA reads TGTGCCAGCAGCGCAGAAACAGGGGCTCTCGCTGAAGCTTTCTTT. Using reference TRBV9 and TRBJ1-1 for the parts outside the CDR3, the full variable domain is DSGVTQTPKHLITATGQRVTLRCSPRSGDLSVYWYQQSLDQGLQFLIQYYNGEERAKGNILERFSAQQFPDLHSELNLSSLELGDSALYFCASSAETGALAEAFFGQGTRLTVV.

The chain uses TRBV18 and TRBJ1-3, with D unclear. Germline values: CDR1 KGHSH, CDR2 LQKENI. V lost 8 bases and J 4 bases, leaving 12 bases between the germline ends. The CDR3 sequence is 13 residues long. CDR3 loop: CASRASRGNTIYF. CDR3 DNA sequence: TGTGCCAGCCGTGCATCGAGAGGAAACACCATATATTTT.

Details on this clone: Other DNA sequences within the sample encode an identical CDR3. The CDR3 protein is CASSLTGESPLHF. The CDR3 DNA reads TGTGCCAGCAGCTTAACAGGGGAATCACCCCTCCACTTT. This chain links TRBV7-2 with TRBJ1-6; 7 bases align to TRBD1. Germline assignment: CDR1 SGHTA and CDR2 FQGNSA. Trimming removed 2 bases from V and 10 bases from J; junction bases left unmatched: 2. The CDR3 extends over 13 amino acids.

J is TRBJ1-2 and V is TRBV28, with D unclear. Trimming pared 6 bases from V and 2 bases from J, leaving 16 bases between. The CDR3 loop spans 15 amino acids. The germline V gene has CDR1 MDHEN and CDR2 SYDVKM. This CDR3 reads CASSPPPDTNYGYTF. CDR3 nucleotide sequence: TGTGCCAGCAGCCCCCCCCCTGACACCAACTATGGCTACACCTTC.

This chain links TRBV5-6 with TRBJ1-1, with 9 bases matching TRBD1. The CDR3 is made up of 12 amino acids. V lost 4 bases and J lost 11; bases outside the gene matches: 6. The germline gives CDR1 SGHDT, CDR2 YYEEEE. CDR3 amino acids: CASSLQGARAFF. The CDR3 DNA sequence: TGTGCCAGCAGCCTACAGGGGGCGCGGGCTTTCTTT.

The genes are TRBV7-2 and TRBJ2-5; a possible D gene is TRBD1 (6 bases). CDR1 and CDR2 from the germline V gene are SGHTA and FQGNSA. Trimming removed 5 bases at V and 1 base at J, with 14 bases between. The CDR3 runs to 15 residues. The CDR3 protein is CASSQRWTAQETQYF. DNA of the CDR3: TGTGCCAGCAGCCAAAGATGGACAGCCCAAGAGACCCAGTACTTC.

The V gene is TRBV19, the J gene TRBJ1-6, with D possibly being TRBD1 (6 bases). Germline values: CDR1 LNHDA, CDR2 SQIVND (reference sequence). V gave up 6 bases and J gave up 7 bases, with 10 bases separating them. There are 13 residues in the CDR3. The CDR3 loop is CASRGQLNSPLHF. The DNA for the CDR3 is TGTGCCAGTAGGGGACAACTAAATTCACCCCTCCACTTT.

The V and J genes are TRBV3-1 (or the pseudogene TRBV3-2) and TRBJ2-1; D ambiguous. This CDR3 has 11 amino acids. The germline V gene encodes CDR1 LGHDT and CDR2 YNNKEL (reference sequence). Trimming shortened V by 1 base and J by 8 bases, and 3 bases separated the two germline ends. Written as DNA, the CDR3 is TGTGCCAGCAGCCAAGTCTATGAGCAGTTCTTC. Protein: CASSQVYEQFF.

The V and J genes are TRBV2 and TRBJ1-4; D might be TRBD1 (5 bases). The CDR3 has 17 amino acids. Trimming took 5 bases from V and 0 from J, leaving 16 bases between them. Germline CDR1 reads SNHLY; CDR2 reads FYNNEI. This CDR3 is CASSRSGHVATNEKLFF. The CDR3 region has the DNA TGTGCCAGCAGTAGGTCCGGACACGTTGCAACTAATGAAAAACTGTTTTTT.

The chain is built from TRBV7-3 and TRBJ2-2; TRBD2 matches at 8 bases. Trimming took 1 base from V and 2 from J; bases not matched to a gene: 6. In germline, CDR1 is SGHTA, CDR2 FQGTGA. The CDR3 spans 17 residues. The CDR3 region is CASSLIGLAGNTGELFF. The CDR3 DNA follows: TGTGCCAGCAGCTTAATAGGTCTAGCGGGCAACACCGGGGAGCTGTTTTTT.

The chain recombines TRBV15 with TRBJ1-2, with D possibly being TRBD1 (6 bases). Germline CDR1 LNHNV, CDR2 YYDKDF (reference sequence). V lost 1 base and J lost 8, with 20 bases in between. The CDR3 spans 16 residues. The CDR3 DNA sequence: TGTGCCACCAGCAGAGTGACAGGCCAGCCAGGAGGAGGCTACACCTTC. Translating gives CATSRVTGQPGGGYTF. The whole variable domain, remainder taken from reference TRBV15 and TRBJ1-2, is DAMVIQNPRYQVTQFGKPVTLSCSQTLNHNVMYWYQQKSSQAPKLLFHYYDKDFNNEADTPDNFQSRRPNTSFCFLDIRSPGLGDTAMYLCATSRVTGQPGGGYTFGSGTRLTVV.

CDR3 in amino acids: CASSTGQGGTGELFF. The CDR3 bases are TGTGCCAGCAGCACCGGACAGGGGGGCACCGGGGAGCTGTTTTTT. The gene calls are TRBV7-3 and TRBJ2-2; 10 bases agree with TRBD1. The CDR3 has 15 amino acids. With V trimmed by 5 bases and J by 4 bases, 4 bases remained unmatched. Germline V gene lookup returns CDR1 SGHTA and CDR2 FQGTGA.

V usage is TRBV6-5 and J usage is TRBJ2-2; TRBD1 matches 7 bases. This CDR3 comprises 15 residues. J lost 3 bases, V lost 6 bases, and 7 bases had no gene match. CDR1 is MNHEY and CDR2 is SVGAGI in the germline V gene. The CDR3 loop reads CASSLGQFDTGELFF. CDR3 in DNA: TGTGCCAGCAGCCTGGGACAGTTCGACACCGGGGAGCTGTTTTTT.

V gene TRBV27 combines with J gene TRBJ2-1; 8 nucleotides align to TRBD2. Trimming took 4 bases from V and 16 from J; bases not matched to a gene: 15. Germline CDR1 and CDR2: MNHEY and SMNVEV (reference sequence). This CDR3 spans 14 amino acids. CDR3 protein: CASSSRGAGTRRFF. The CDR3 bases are TGTGCCAGCAGTTCGCGGGGGGCTGGTACGCGGCGTTTCTTC.

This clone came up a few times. Here the CDR3 DNA reads TGTGCCAGCAGCCAGGGGGCAGGGGGCGGCTACACCTTC. Translated, it gives CASSQGAGGGYTF. This chain joins TRBV3-1 (or the pseudogene TRBV3-2) and TRBJ1-2; TRBD1 matches 8 bases. The CDR3 has 13 residues. Germline CDR1 LGHDT, CDR2 YNNKEL (reference sequence). Trimming cost V 3 bases and J 8 bases; bases outside gene matches: 5.

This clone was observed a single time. The CDR3 here is CASNQGVNSPLHF. The CDR3 DNA reads as TGTGCCAGCAATCAGGGTGTTAATTCACCCCTCCACTTT. The J gene is TRBJ1-6, the V gene TRBV2, with TRBD1 as a possible D gene (5 bases). The V gene's germline CDR1 is SNHLY and CDR2 FYNNEI. The germline V and J ends were trimmed by 7 bases and 6 bases, with 10 bases remaining between them. The CDR3 sequence is 13 residues long. The whole variable domain, remainder taken from reference TRBV2 and TRBJ1-6, is EPEVTQTPSHQVTQMGQEVILRCVPISNHLYFYWYRQILGQKVEFLVSFYNNEISEKSEIFDDQFSVERPDGSNFTLKIRSTKLEDSAMYFCASNQGVNSPLHFGNGTRLTVT.

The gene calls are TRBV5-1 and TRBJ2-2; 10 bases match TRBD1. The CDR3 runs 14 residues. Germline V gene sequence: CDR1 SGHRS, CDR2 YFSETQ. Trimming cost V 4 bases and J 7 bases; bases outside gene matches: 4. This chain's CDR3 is CASSLGQGIGELFF. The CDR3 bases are TGCGCCAGCAGCCTGGGACAGGGGATCGGGGAGCTGTTTTTT.

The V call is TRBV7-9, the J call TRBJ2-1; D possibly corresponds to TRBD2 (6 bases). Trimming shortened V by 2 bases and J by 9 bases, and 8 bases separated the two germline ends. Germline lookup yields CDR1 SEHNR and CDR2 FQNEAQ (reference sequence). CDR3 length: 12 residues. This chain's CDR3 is CASSLQGGEQFF. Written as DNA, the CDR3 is TGTGCCAGCAGCTTACAGGGAGGTGAGCAGTTCTTC.

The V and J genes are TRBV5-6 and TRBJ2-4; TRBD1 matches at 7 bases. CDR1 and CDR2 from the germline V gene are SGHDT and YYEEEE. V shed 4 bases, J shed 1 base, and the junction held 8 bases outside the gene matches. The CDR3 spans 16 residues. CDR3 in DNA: TGTGCCAGCAGCCCCGGGACAGTAAGTGCCAAAAACATTCAGTACTTC. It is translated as CASSPGTVSAKNIQYF. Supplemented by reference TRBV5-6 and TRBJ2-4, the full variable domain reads DAGVTQSPTHLIKTRGQQVTLRCSPKSGHDTVSWYQQALGQGPQFIFQYYEEEERQRGNFPDRFSGHQFPNYSSELNVNALLLGDSALYLCASSPGTVSAKNIQYFGAGTRLSVL.

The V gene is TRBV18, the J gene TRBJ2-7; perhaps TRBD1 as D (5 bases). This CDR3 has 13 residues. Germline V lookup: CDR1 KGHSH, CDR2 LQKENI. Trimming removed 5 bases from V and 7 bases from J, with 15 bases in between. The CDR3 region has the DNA TGTGCCAGCTCATCTCAGGGTTTGGGGGAGCAGTACTTC. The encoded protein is CASSSQGLGEQYF.

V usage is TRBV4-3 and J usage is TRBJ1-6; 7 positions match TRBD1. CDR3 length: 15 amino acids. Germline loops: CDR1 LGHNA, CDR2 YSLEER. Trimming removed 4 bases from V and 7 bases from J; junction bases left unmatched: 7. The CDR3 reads CASSLSGTENSPLHF. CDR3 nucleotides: TGCGCCAGCAGCCTCTCCGGGACAGAGAATTCACCCCTCCACTTT.

CDR3 region: CASSTYRGVIQETQYF. The CDR3 region has the DNA TGTGCCAGCAGCACCTACCGGGGGGTGATCCAAGAGACCCAGTACTTC. The rearrangement links TRBV7-6 to TRBJ2-5; 7 bases match TRBD2. The V gene end was trimmed by 5 bases and the J gene end by 1 base; junction bases not matched to a gene: 10. Germline-derived CDR1 and CDR2 are SGHVS and FNYEAQ. The CDR3 is 16 amino acids.

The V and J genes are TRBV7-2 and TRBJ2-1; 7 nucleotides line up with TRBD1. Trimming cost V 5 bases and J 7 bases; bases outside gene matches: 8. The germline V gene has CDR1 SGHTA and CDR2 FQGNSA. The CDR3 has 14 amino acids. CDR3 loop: CASSPRQGTNEQFF. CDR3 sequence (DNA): TGTGCCAGCAGCCCAAGACAGGGCACAAATGAGCAGTTCTTC.

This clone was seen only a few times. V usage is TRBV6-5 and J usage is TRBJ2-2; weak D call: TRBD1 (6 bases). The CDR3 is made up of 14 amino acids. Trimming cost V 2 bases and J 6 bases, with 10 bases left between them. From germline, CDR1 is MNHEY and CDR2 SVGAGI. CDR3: CASSYPDRPGELFF. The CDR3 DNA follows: TGTGCCAGCAGTTACCCCGACAGGCCCGGGGAGCTGTTTTTT.

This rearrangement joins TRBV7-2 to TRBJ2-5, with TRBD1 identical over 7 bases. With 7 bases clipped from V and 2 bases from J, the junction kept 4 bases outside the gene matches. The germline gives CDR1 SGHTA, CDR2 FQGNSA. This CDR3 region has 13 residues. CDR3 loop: CASTGQAQETQYF. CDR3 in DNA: TGTGCCAGCACAGGACAGGCACAAGAGACCCAGTACTTC.

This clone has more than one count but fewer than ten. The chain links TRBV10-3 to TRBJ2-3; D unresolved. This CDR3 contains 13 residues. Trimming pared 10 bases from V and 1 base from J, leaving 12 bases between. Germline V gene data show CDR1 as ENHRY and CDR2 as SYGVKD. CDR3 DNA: TGTGCCAGCACCAAATCGGGCACAGATACGCAGTATTTT. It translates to CASTKSGTDTQYF.

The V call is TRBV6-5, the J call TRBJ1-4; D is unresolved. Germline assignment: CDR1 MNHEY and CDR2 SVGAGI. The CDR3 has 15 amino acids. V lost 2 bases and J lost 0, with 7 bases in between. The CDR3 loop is CASSYRGPTNEKLFF. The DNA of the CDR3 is TGTGCCAGCAGTTACCGAGGGCCAACTAATGAAAAACTGTTTTTT.

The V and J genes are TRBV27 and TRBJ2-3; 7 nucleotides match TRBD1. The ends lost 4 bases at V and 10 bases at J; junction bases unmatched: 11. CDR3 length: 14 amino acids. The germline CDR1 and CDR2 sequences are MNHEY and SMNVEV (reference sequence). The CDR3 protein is CASSSGTAALAQYF. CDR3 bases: TGTGCCAGCAGTTCCGGGACAGCCGCGTTGGCGCAGTATTTT.

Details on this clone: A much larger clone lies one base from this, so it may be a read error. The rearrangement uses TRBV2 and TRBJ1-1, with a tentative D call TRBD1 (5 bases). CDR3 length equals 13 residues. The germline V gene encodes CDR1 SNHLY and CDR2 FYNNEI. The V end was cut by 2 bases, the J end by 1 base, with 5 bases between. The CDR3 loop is CASSEQGNTEAFF. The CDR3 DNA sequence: TGTGCCAGCAGTGAACAGGGGAACACTGAAGCTTTCTTT.